The clone carrying this TCR beta chain was seen repeatedly, ten times or more. The study excluded patients with uncontrolled infection, other autoimmune disease, pregnancy or lactation. Extraction of PBMCs used roughly 9.3 ml of fresh peripheral blood. The record originates from a study of T cells in Graves' hyperthyroidism and ophthalmopathy. There were TCR beta CDR3 regions amplified from RNA transcripts. The TCR CDR3 first-round RT-PCR relied on the HTBI primer set. MiXCR, applied by TCRdb to the multiplex PCR reads, yields one record per CDR3 protein. The sample has 650,000 to 750,000 distinct CDR3 sequences, 14% seen once. Deletions cut 1 base from V and 9 bases from J, with 16 bases between. Germline values: CDR1 MNHNS, CDR2 SASEGT. CDR3 length: 14 residues.

V gene TRBV6-1 combines with J gene TRBJ2-7, with D maybe TRBD2 (6 bases). Sequenced: blood. The source of this sequence is a woman in her late teens or twenties with Graves' hyperthyroidism. This CDR3 is CASSEVGDSSGQYF. CDR3 coding DNA: TGTGCCAGCAGTGAAGTTGGGGACTCCTCTGGGCAGTACTTC.